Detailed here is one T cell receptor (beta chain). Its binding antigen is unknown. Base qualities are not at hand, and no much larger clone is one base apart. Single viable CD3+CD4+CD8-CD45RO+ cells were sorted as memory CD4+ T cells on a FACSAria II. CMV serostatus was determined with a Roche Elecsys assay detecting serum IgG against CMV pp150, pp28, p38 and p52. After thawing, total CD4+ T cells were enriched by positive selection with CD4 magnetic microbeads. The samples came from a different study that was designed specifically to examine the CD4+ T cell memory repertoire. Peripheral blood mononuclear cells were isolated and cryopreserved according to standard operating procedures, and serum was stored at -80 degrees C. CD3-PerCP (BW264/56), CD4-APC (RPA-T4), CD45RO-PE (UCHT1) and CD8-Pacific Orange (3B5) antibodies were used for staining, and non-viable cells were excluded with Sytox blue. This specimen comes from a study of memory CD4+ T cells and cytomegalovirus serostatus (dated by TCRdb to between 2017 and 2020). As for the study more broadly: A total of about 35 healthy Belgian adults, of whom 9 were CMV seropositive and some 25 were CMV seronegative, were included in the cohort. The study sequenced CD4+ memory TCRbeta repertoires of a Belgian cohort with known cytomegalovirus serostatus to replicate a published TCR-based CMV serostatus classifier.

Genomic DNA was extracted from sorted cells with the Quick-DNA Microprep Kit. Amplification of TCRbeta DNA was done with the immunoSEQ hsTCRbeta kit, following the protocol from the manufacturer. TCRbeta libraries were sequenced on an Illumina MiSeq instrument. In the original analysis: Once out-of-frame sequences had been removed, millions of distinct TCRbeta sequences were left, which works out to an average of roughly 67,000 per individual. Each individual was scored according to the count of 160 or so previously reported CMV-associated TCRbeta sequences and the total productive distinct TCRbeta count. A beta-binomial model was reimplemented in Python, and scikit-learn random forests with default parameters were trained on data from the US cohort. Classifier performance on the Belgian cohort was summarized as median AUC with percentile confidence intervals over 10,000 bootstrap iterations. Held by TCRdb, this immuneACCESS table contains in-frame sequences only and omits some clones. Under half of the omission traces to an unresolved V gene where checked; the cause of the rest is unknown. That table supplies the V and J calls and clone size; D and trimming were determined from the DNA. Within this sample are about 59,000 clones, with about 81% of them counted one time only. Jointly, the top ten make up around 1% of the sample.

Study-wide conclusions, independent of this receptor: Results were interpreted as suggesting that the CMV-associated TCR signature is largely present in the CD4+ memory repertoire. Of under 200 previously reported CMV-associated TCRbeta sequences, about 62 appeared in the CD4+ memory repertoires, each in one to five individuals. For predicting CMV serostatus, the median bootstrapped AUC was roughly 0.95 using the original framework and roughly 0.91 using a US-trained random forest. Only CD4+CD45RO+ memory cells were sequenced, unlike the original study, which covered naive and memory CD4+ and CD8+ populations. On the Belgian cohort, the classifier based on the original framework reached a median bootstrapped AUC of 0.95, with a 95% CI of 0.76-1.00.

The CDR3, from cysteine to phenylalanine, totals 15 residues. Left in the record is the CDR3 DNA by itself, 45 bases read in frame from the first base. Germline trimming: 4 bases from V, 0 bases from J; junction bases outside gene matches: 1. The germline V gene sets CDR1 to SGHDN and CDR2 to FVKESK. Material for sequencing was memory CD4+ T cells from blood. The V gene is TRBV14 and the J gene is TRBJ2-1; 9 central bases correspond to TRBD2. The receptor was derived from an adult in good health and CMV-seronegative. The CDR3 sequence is CASSPSGISYNEQFF. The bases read TGTGCCAGCAGCCCTAGCGGGATCTCCTACAATGAGCAGTTCTTC.